Listed here are 21 T cell receptor beta chains from one sample, sequenced in a study of blood T cell repertoires in COVID-19. TCRdb's copy holds only in-frame clones and misses some; the assay was immunoSEQ multiplex PCR. This sample carries fewer than 600,000 clones, roughly 89% of them seen once, and the ten largest clones take approximately 0.9%. Material: peripheral blood. All receptors come from a young man with COVID-19, enrolled during active disease.

The chain combines TRBV9 with TRBJ2-5, with TRBD1 matching over 7 bases. With 2 bases clipped from V and 5 bases from J, the junction kept 6 bases outside the gene matches. The germline V gene encodes CDR1 SGDLS and CDR2 YYNGEE. The CDR3 is 14 residues long. In DNA, the CDR3 is TGTGCCAGCAGCGTGACAGGGTTGGGCGAGACCCAGTACTTC. Translated: CASSVTGLGETQYF.

This clone was counted a single time. This chain joins TRBV11-2 and TRBJ2-1, with 7 bases that match TRBD2. The CDR3 contains 15 residues. J was trimmed by 2 bases and V by 7 bases; bases with no gene match: 8. CDR1 and CDR2 (germline): SGHAT, FQNNGV. The CDR3 nucleotides read TGTGCCAGCACGAAGCGGGGCAATACCTACAATGAGCAGTTCTTC. Amino acids: CASTKRGNTYNEQFF. Combining the CDR3 with reference TRBV11-2 and TRBJ2-1 gives the whole variable domain EAGVAQSPRYKIIEKRQSVAFWCNPISGHATLYWYQQILGQGPKLLIQFQNNGVVDDSQLPKDRFSAERLKGVDSTLKIQPAKLEDSAVYLCASTKRGNTYNEQFFGPGTRLTVL.

The rearrangement uses TRBV5-1 and TRBJ2-7; D might be TRBD2 (5 bases). V lost 4 bases to trimming and J lost 0 bases, with 14 bases between them. This CDR3 spans 15 amino acids. Germline CDR1 SGHRS, CDR2 YFSETQ. CDR3 nucleotides: TGCGCCAGCAGCGCCCTCGTGGGGAGCTCCTACGAGCAGTACTTC. As protein: CASSALVGSSYEQYF.

The chain uses TRBV5-6 and TRBJ2-5; 8 positions agree with TRBD1. Looked up from germline, CDR1 is SGHDT and CDR2 is YYEEEE. This CDR3 comprises 16 residues. Unmatched junction bases numbered 9, after V lost 0 bases and J lost 5 bases. The CDR3 spells CASSLGAGGRRETQYF. The DNA of the CDR3 is TGTGCCAGCAGCTTGGGAGCAGGGGGCCGGAGGGAGACCCAGTACTTC. Complete variable domain (other parts from reference TRBV5-6 and TRBJ2-5): DAGVTQSPTHLIKTRGQQVTLRCSPKSGHDTVSWYQQALGQGPQFIFQYYEEEERQRGNFPDRFSGHQFPNYSSELNVNALLLGDSALYLCASSLGAGGRRETQYFGPGTRLLVL.

The V gene is TRBV14, the J gene TRBJ1-1; tentatively, D is TRBD1 (6 bases). Trimming cost V 0 bases and J 11 bases, with 13 bases left between them. The CDR3 extends over 13 amino acids. In germline, CDR1 is SGHDN, CDR2 FVKESK. The CDR3 DNA reads as TGTGCCAGCAGCCAAGAGCGGAGCAGGGGCGCTTTCTTT. Residues: CASSQERSRGAFF.

The chain uses TRBV2 and TRBJ2-5; no clear D. CDR1 and CDR2 from the germline V gene are SNHLY and FYNNEI. Trimming stripped 4 bases from V and 2 bases from J, with 2 bases between. The CDR3 is 11 amino acids. In DNA, the CDR3 is TGTGCCAGCAGTGCACAAGAGACCCAGTACTTC. It is translated as CASSAQETQYF.

The chain has TRBV6-4 and TRBJ2-7; a possible D gene is TRBD1 (6 bases). V shed 7 bases and J shed 4 bases, with 20 bases lying between them. Germline V gene lookup returns CDR1 MRHNA and CDR2 SNTAGT. The CDR3 sequence is 15 residues long. As DNA, the CDR3 is TGTGCCAGCACCTACTGGGACACGGGTACTTACGAGCAGTACTTC. Its protein is CASTYWDTGTYEQYF.

This chain joins TRBV4-1 and TRBJ2-7, with D hard to call. Trimming left V 5 bases short and J 1 base short, with 9 bases between. Germline CDR1 is MGHRA and CDR2 is YSYEKL. The CDR3 covers 13 residues. CDR3 loop: CASSSFGSYEQYF. The CDR3 DNA is TGCGCCAGCAGCAGTTTCGGTTCCTACGAGCAGTACTTC.

This clone was detected ten times or more. The V call is TRBV29-1, the J call TRBJ1-2; 7 bases are shared with TRBD1. CDR1 is SQVTM and CDR2 is ANQGSEA in the germline V gene. Trimming at V came to 3 bases and at J to 4 bases, leaving 2 bases not matched to a gene. The CDR3 is 12 residues long. The CDR3 here is CSVEDRPYGYTF. In nucleotides, the CDR3 is TGCAGCGTTGAGGACAGGCCCTATGGCTACACCTTC.

This clone was seen ten or more times. Other DNA sequences within the sample encode an identical CDR3. The J gene is TRBJ1-2, the V gene TRBV6-5; unclear D gene. The germline V gene encodes CDR1 MNHEY and CDR2 SVGAGI. V lost 6 bases and J 6 bases, leaving 11 bases between the germline ends. The CDR3 extends over 12 amino acids. CDR3 coding DNA: TGTGCCAGCAGCTCCGGAGGAGATGGCTACACCTTC. Translation gives CASSSGGDGYTF.

In the case of this clone: The CDR3 does not end in the conserved phenylalanine or tryptophan, so this is likely a read error. It is unclear where the CDR3 begins or ends on the DNA, so no DNA is shown, and the CDR3 is as TCRdb lists it. The rearrangement joins TRBV6-5 to TRBJ2-3; the tabulated D call, TRBD2, remains unverified against the DNA. Germline values: CDR1 MNHEY, CDR2 SVGAGI. The CDR3 totals 11 residues, both ends included. The CDR3: CASRFAGLSFV.

V usage is TRBV19 and J usage is TRBJ1-1; no reliable D call. The CDR3 loop spans 17 amino acids. Germline V gives CDR1 LNHDA, CDR2 SQIVND (reference sequence). V gave up 7 bases and J gave up 4 bases, with 25 bases separating them. CDR3: CASTEHRYPWRSTEAFF. DNA of the CDR3: TGTGCCAGTACAGAACACAGATATCCTTGGAGGAGCACTGAAGCTTTCTTT.

CDR3: CASSLLGTGNEQFF. The CDR3 nucleotides read TGTGCCAGCAGCTTATTAGGGACTGGCAATGAGCAGTTCTTC. V usage is TRBV11-2 and J usage is TRBJ2-1, with D possibly TRBD2 on 6 matching bases. Trimming removed 2 bases from V and 6 bases from J, with 11 bases in between. CDR1 is SGHAT and CDR2 is FQNNGV in the germline V gene. The CDR3 extends over 14 amino acids.

The chain recombines TRBV9 with TRBJ2-5; possible D gene TRBD2, 5 bases. V was trimmed by 0 bases and J by 4 bases, leaving 10 bases between them. This CDR3 is built from 14 residues. The V gene's germline CDR1 is SGDLS and CDR2 YYNGEE. In DNA form, the CDR3 reads TGTGCCAGCAGCGTAGCCTACGAGGGAGAGACCCAGTACTTC. Encoded protein: CASSVAYEGETQYF.

CDR3 bases: TGTGCCAGCAGCCCAAGAGTATCTCCCTACGAGCAGTACTTC. Amino acids: CASSPRVSPYEQYF. The chain carries TRBV6-6 and TRBJ2-7; no firm D call. Trimming pared 6 bases from V and 2 bases from J, leaving 14 bases between. Germline CDR1 is MNHNY and CDR2 is SVGAGI (reference sequence). The CDR3 is made up of 14 amino acids.

V and J are TRBV12-5 and TRBJ2-1, with 9 nucleotides matching TRBD1. The trim removed 3 bases at V and 6 bases at J, leaving 6 bases unmatched. This CDR3 has 15 residues. The germline V gene encodes CDR1 LGHNT and CDR2 FRNRAP. The CDR3, as DNA: TGTGCTAGTGGTTTTCCGGGACAGGGTCGCAATGAGCAGTTCTTC. This gives the protein CASGFPGQGRNEQFF. The full variable domain, its missing parts supplied by reference TRBV12-5 and TRBJ2-1, is DARVTQTPRHKVTEMGQEVTMRCQPILGHNTVFWYRQTMMQGLELLAYFRNRAPLDDSGMPKDRFSAEMPDATLATLKIQPSEPRDSAVYFCASGFPGQGRNEQFFGPGTRLTVL.

This CDR3 is CASRGRERAFF. As DNA, the CDR3 is TGTGCCAGCAGAGGACGGGAGAGAGCTTTCTTT. V gene TRBV6-5 combines with J gene TRBJ1-1; no clear D. V gave up 6 bases and J gave up 10 bases, with 12 bases separating them. This CDR3 comprises 11 residues. Per germline, CDR1 MNHEY and CDR2 SVGAGI.

The chain carries TRBV5-1 and TRBJ2-6; maybe TRBD2 (5 bases). V shed 6 bases and J shed 4 bases, with 20 bases lying between them. This CDR3 comprises 17 residues. Looked up from germline, CDR1 is SGHRS and CDR2 is YFSETQ. The CDR3 sequence is CASTGPSSPGGANVLTF. Here the CDR3 DNA reads TGCGCCAGCACAGGACCCTCTTCCCCGGGGGGGGCCAACGTCCTGACTTTC.

The chain employs TRBV6-4 and TRBJ2-3, with D maybe TRBD2 (6 bases). Per the germline V gene, CDR1 is MRHNA and CDR2 is SNTAGT. The CDR3 totals 15 residues. The V gene lost 6 bases and the J gene lost 0 bases, with 13 bases spanning the gap. The CDR3 sequence is CASRPLAISTDTQYF. The CDR3 nucleotides are TGTGCCAGCAGACCTCTAGCGATTAGCACAGATACGCAGTATTTT.

The gene calls are TRBV29-1 and TRBJ2-5, with D perhaps TRBD2 (5 bases). The CDR3 length is 14 residues. The V gene lost 6 bases and the J gene lost 0 bases, with 14 bases spanning the gap. Germline CDR1 reads SQVTM; CDR2 reads ANQGSEA. CDR3 amino acids: CSVRGRNYQETQYF. The DNA of the CDR3 is TGCAGCGTCCGGGGTAGGAATTACCAAGAGACCCAGTACTTC.

V gene TRBV11-2 combines with J gene TRBJ2-5, with D perhaps TRBD2 (6 bases). This CDR3 has 16 amino acids. Looked up from germline, CDR1 is SGHAT and CDR2 is FQNNGV. Trimming pared 2 bases from V and 14 bases from J, leaving 27 bases between. The CDR3 bases are TGTGCCAGCAGCTTAAGTGGGACTCAGTTTAATGCCCGATTCTACTTC. Its translation is CASSLSGTQFNARFYF.